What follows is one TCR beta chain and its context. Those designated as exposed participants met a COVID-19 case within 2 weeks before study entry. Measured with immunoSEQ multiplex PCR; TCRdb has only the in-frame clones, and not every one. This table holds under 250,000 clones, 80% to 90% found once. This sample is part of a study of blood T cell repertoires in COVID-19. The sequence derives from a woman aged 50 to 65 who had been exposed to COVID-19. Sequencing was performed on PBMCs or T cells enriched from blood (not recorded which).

CDR3 loop: CASSLGLAGQSETQYF. The CDR3 bases are TGCGCCAGCAGCTTGGGGCTAGCGGGGCAAAGTGAGACCCAGTACTTC. The chain joins TRBV5-1 to TRBJ2-5; 9 bases fit TRBD2. Losses at the gene ends were 0 bases for V and 5 bases for J; bases not matched to a gene: 8. The CDR3 covers 16 residues. Germline V lookup: CDR1 SGHRS, CDR2 YFSETQ.